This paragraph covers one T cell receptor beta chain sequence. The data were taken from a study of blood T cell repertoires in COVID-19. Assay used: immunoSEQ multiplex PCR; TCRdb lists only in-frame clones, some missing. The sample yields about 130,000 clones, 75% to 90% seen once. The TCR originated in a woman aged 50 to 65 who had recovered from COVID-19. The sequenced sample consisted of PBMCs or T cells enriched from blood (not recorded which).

CDR3 amino acids: CASSPGQHYGYTF. CDR3 nucleotide sequence: TGCGCCAGCAGTCCGGGACAGCACTATGGCTACACCTTC. The chain has TRBV10-1 and TRBJ1-2; TRBD1 aligns across 7 bases. V was pared by 5 bases and J by 3 bases, with 3 bases of the junction left unmatched. CDR3 size: 13 residues. Germline loops: CDR1 WNHNN, CDR2 SYGVQD (reference sequence).